The 6 T cell receptor beta chains below were found in one sample sequenced in a study of CD8+ T cells in alopecia areata. RNA, once extracted, was reverse transcribed into cDNA for use as the sequencing template. Profiling relied on immunoSEQ multiplex PCR, and the TCRdb table lists in-frame clones only, not all of them. The sample lists roughly 280,000 clones; about 60% were seen once. Indicated treatment: oral pan-JAK inhibitor, 5-10 mg twice daily. Sequencing used CD4+ T cells sorted from blood, obtained around week 54, from a patient treated with tofacitinib. The receptors were sampled from a human donor with alopecia areata.

This sequence joins TRBV5-1 and TRBJ2-5; perhaps TRBD2 as D (5 bases). The CDR3 is made up of 15 amino acids. Trimming shortened V by 0 bases and J by 5 bases, and 14 bases separated the two germline ends. Germline V lookup: CDR1 SGHRS, CDR2 YFSETQ. This CDR3 is CASSLVAPGGETQYF. DNA for the CDR3: TGCGCCAGCAGCTTGGTGGCTCCCGGCGGGGAGACCCAGTACTTC.

The chain has TRBV7-9 and TRBJ2-2; a possible D gene is TRBD2 (5 bases). The V gene's germline CDR1 is SEHNR and CDR2 FQNEAQ (reference sequence). Trimming shortened V by 1 base and J by 3 bases, and 12 bases separated the two germline ends. This CDR3 has 16 residues. The CDR3 DNA reads TGTGCCAGCAGCTTAGTACCTCCGGGGTACACCGGGGAGCTGTTTTTT. It codes for CASSLVPPGYTGELFF.

Concerning this clone: Within the sample, other DNA sequences also encode this same CDR3. The J gene is TRBJ1-3, the V gene TRBV7-9; D perhaps matches TRBD1 (5 bases). Germline CDR1 SEHNR, CDR2 FQNEAQ (reference sequence). This CDR3 comprises 13 residues. V lost 1 base and J lost 4, with 5 bases in between. The CDR3 nucleotides are TGTGCCAGCAGCTTAGGACAGGGAAACACCATATATTTT. It translates to CASSLGQGNTIYF.

This clone was seen only a few times. The chain is built from TRBV9 and TRBJ2-5; D is unclear. From germline, CDR1 is SGDLS and CDR2 YYNGEE. V dropped 0 bases and J dropped 5 bases, with 11 bases sitting between them. CDR3 length: 14 residues. The CDR3 region has the DNA TGTGCCAGCAGCGTAGCCCCAGTGTATGAGACCCAGTACTTC. Translating it yields CASSVAPVYETQYF.

The chain combines TRBV6-1 with TRBJ2-6, with D perhaps TRBD1 (6 bases). The CDR3 loop spans 15 amino acids. V shed 5 bases and J shed 2 bases, with 10 bases lying between them. The germline CDR1 and CDR2 sequences are MNHNS and SASEGT. Here the CDR3 DNA reads TGTGCCAGCAGTTTTCAGGGGACTGGGGCCAACGTCCTGACTTTC. Translating gives CASSFQGTGANVLTF.

A note on this clone: Mismatch with germline at one junction end may stem from a read error. V is TRBV12-5 and J is TRBJ2-7; unclear D gene. Germline V gene lookup returns CDR1 LGHNT and CDR2 FRNRAP. The CDR3 totals 11 residues. The CDR3 DNA sequence: TGTGCTAGTGGCTGGGGTTCCCTTAATCACTTC. Protein: CASGWGSLNHF.